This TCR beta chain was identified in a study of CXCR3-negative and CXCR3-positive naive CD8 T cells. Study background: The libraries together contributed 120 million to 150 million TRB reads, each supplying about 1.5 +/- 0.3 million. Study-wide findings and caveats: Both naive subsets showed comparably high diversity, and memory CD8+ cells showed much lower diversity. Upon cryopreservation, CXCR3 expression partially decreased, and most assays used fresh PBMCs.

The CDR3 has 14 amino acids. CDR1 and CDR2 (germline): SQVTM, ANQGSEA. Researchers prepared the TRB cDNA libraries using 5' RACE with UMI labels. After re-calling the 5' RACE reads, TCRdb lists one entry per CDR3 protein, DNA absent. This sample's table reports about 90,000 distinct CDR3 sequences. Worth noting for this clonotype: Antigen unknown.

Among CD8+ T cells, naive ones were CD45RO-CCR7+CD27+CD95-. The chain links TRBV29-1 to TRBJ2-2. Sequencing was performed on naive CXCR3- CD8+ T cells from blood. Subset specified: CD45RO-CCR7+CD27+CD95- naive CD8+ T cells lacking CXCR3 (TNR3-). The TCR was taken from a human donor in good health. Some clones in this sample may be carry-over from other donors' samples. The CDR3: CSVESFGNTGELFF.